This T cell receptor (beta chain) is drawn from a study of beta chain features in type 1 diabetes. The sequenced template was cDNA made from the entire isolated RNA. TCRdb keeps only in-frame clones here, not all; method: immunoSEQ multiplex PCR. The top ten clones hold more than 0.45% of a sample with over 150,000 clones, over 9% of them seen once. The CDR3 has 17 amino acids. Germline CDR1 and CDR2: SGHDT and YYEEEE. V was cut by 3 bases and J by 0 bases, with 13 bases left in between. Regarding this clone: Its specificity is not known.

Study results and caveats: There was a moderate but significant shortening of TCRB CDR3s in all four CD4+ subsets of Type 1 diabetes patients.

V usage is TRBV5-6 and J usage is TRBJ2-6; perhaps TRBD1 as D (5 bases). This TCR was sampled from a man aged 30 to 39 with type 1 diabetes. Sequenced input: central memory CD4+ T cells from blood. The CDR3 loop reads CASSWWGITSGANVLTF. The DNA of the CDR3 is TGTGCCAGCAGCTGGTGGGGCATCACCTCTGGGGCCAACGTCCTGACTTTC.